The 18 T cell receptor beta chains presented below share a single source sample, sequenced in a study of shared clonotypes between healthy human individuals. Positive CCR7 selection of CD45RO-negative cells yielded the naive CD8 cells, and terminally differentiated effector memory CD45RA+ cells were excluded. Sequencing used immunoSEQ multiplex PCR; TCRdb keeps in-frame clones, though not all of them. The sample gives hundreds of thousands of clones, around 92% of which show up once; about 24% is in the top ten. Material: naive CD8+ T cells sorted from blood. These receptors all stem from a man in his thirties or forties in good health.

The rearrangement joins TRBV2 to TRBJ2-2; D is ambiguous. The CDR3 is 14 residues long. Germline V gene lookup returns CDR1 SNHLY and CDR2 FYNNEI. V was shortened by 5 bases and J by 0 bases, with 7 bases between the two germline ends. The CDR3 sequence is CASSHSPNTGELFF. DNA for the CDR3: TGTGCCAGCAGTCACAGTCCGAACACCGGGGAGCTGTTTTTT.

The CDR3 sequence: CASSEVGSPSPYEQYF. In nucleotides, the CDR3 is TGTGCCAGCAGTGAAGTCGGGTCGCCGAGTCCCTACGAGCAGTACTTC. This chain links TRBV6-1 with TRBJ2-7; D is unresolved. The CDR3 contains 16 residues. With 1 base removed from V and 2 bases from J, the gap between germline ends came to 15 bases. Germline V gene lookup returns CDR1 MNHNS and CDR2 SASEGT.

This rearrangement joins TRBV5-1 to TRBJ2-7; TRBD1 matches at 7 bases. This CDR3 comprises 18 residues. Germline V lookup: CDR1 SGHRS, CDR2 YFSETQ. Trimming removed 1 base from V and 6 bases from J; junction bases left unmatched: 19. The CDR3 DNA reads TGCGCCAGCAGCTTGCCACGGGAACCGGGACAGTCTACCCGCGAGCAGTACTTC. It is translated as CASSLPREPGQSTREQYF.

The chain couples TRBV5-6 to TRBJ2-1, with 8 bases fitting TRBD2. V lost 3 bases and J lost 9; bases outside the gene matches: 2. Germline values: CDR1 SGHDT, CDR2 YYEEEE. The CDR3 runs to 12 residues. In DNA, the CDR3 is TGTGCCAGCAGCTATAGCGGGATTGAGCAGTTCTTC. This encodes CASSYSGIEQFF. The full variable domain, its missing parts supplied by reference TRBV5-6 and TRBJ2-1, is DAGVTQSPTHLIKTRGQQVTLRCSPKSGHDTVSWYQQALGQGPQFIFQYYEEEERQRGNFPDRFSGHQFPNYSSELNVNALLLGDSALYLCASSYSGIEQFFGPGTRLTVL.

V is TRBV15 and J is TRBJ2-5; TRBD1 aligns across 8 bases. Losses at the gene ends were 4 bases for V and 2 bases for J; bases not matched to a gene: 3. The germline gives CDR1 LNHNV, CDR2 YYDKDF (reference sequence). The CDR3 spans 14 residues. DNA for the CDR3: TGTGCCACCAGCACCAGACAGGGGCAAGAGACCCAGTACTTC. Protein: CATSTRQGQETQYF.

The rearrangement uses TRBV11-3 and TRBJ2-1; D is unclear. The V gene lost 1 base and the J gene lost 2 bases, with 9 bases spanning the gap. The CDR3 loop spans 15 amino acids. CDR1 is SGHNT, CDR2 YENEEA, per germline. The CDR3 nucleotides are TGTGCCAGCAGCTTAGGCCGTAACCCCTACAATGAGCAGTTCTTC. Its protein product is CASSLGRNPYNEQFF.

In regard to this clone: Other DNA sequences from this sample encode an identical CDR3 as well. The V gene is TRBV10-3, the J gene TRBJ2-7, with D tentatively TRBD1 (6 bases). Germline-derived CDR1 and CDR2 are ENHRY and SYGVKD. The CDR3 totals 13 residues. The germline V and J ends were trimmed by 0 bases and 3 bases, with 6 bases remaining between them. CDR3 amino acids: CAISESTGYEQYF. For the CDR3, the DNA is TGTGCCATCAGTGAGTCGACAGGCTACGAGCAGTACTTC.

About this clone itself: Other DNA variants within this sample encode the same CDR3. The chain joins TRBV7-9 to TRBJ2-7; D gene unclear. This CDR3 is 12 amino acids long. From germline, CDR1 is SEHNR and CDR2 FQNEAQ (reference sequence). V gave up 4 bases and J gave up 5 bases, with 9 bases separating them. CDR3 coding DNA: TGTGCCAGCAGCTCTCCGGGTAACGAGCAGTACTTC. It is translated as CASSSPGNEQYF.

V gene TRBV7-8 combines with J gene TRBJ1-4, with 7 bases that match TRBD1. V shed 5 bases, J shed 10 bases, and the junction held 10 bases outside the gene matches. CDR1 and CDR2 (germline): SGHVS, FQNEAQ. The CDR3 runs 14 residues. CDR3 amino acids: CASSTRQGSGKLFF. The DNA for the CDR3 is TGTGCCAGCAGCACTCGACAGGGTAGTGGAAAACTGTTTTTT.

The V call is TRBV19, the J call TRBJ2-1; perhaps TRBD1 as D (5 bases). The CDR3 loop spans 12 amino acids. Per germline, CDR1 LNHDA and CDR2 SQIVND (reference sequence). The germline V and J ends were trimmed by 3 bases and 8 bases, with 8 bases remaining between them. CDR3 coding DNA: TGTGCCAGTAGTATTCTAGGGGATGAGCAGTTCTTC. This encodes CASSILGDEQFF.

This clone has only one observation. The chain employs TRBV4-1 and TRBJ2-7, with D tentatively TRBD2 (5 bases). The V gene's germline CDR1 is MGHRA and CDR2 YSYEKL. V was clipped by 4 bases and J by 12 bases, with 22 bases between them. The CDR3 runs to 14 residues. CDR3 nucleotide sequence: TGCGCCAGCAGCCCCAATCCTCTCCTGGACTCCCTGTACTTC. This sequence encodes CASSPNPLLDSLYF.

This CDR3 reads CAARDYTYNEQFF. The CDR3 region has the DNA TGTGCCGCCCGGGACTATACCTACAATGAGCAGTTCTTC. The chain joins TRBV5-4 to TRBJ2-1; 7 bases fit TRBD2. Germline V gene data show CDR1 as SGHNT and CDR2 as YYREEE (reference sequence). The V segment lost 10 bases and the J segment 2 bases; nucleotides outside the gene matches: 6. The CDR3 covers 13 residues.

The chain employs TRBV7-6 and TRBJ1-1; TRBD1 matches 7 bases. Trimming removed 1 base from V and 2 bases from J; junction bases left unmatched: 7. CDR1 and CDR2 from the germline V gene are SGHVS and FNYEAQ. The CDR3 length is 16 residues. CDR3 protein: CASSLGPGTENTEAFF. For the CDR3, the DNA is TGTGCCAGCAGCTTAGGTCCCGGGACAGAAAACACTGAAGCTTTCTTT. The whole variable domain, filled in from reference TRBV7-6 and TRBJ1-1, reads GAGVSQSPRYKVTKRGQDVALRCDPISGHVSLYWYRQALGQGPEFLTYFNYEAQQDKSGLPNDRFSAERPEGSISTLTIQRTEQRDSAMYRCASSLGPGTENTEAFFGQGTRLTVV.

The chain employs TRBV29-1 and TRBJ2-3; TRBD1 aligns across 7 bases. The V gene's germline CDR1 is SQVTM and CDR2 ANQGSEA. The CDR3 extends over 15 amino acids. The junction had 8 bases not matched to a gene; V was cut back by 5 bases and J by 0 bases. The CDR3 is CSVYLRDSSTDTQYF. The CDR3 DNA is TGCAGCGTTTACCTCCGGGACAGTAGCACAGATACGCAGTATTTT.

V gene TRBV7-9 combines with J gene TRBJ1-4; 9 bases align to TRBD1. V was clipped by 4 bases and J by 1 base; unmatched bases: 1. Germline lookup yields CDR1 SEHNR and CDR2 FQNEAQ (reference sequence). The CDR3 spans 15 residues. The DNA for the CDR3 is TGTGCCAGCAGCTCGGGACAGGGAACTAATGAAAAACTGTTTTTT. It is translated as CASSSGQGTNEKLFF.

The J gene is TRBJ2-7, the V gene TRBV6-1; D is ambiguous. Trimming pared 6 bases from V and 0 bases from J, leaving 9 bases between. This CDR3 has 13 amino acids. Germline-derived CDR1 and CDR2 are MNHNS and SASEGT. In DNA, the CDR3 is TGTGCCAGCAGCTCCGTCGGCTCCTACGAGCAGTACTTC. It yields the protein CASSSVGSYEQYF.

The gene calls are TRBV7-9 and TRBJ2-7, with 7 positions matching TRBD1. With V trimmed by 5 bases and J by 3 bases, 7 bases remained unmatched. Germline V gives CDR1 SEHNR, CDR2 FQNEAQ (reference sequence). The CDR3 loop spans 14 amino acids. The CDR3: CASSLQGTYYEQYF. CDR3 nucleotide sequence: TGTGCCAGCAGCCTACAGGGGACCTACTACGAGCAGTACTTC.

J is TRBJ2-4 and V is TRBV27; D unresolved. Germline CDR1 MNHEY, CDR2 SMNVEV (reference sequence). This CDR3 has 12 amino acids. V dropped 4 bases and J dropped 5 bases, with 6 bases sitting between them. DNA for the CDR3: TGTGCCAGCAGTTCTCCCCAAAACATTCAGTACTTC. This translates into CASSSPQNIQYF.